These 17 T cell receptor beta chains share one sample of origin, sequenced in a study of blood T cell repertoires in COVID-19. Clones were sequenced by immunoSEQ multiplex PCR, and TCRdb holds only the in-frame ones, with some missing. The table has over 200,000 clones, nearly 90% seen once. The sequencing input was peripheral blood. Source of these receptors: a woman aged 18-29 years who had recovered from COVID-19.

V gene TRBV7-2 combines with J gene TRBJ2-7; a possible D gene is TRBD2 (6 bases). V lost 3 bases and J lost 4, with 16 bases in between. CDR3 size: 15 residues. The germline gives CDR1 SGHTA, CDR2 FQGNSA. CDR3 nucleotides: TGTGCCAGCAGCTTTAACGTAGGACGGGGGTACGAGCAGTACTTC. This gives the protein CASSFNVGRGYEQYF.

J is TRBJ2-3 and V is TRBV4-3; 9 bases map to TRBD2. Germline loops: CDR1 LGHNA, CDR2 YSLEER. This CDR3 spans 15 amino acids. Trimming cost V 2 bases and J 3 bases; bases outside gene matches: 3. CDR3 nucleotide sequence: TGCGCCAGCAGCCAATGGACTAGCGCAACAGATACGCAGTATTTT. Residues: CASSQWTSATDTQYF.

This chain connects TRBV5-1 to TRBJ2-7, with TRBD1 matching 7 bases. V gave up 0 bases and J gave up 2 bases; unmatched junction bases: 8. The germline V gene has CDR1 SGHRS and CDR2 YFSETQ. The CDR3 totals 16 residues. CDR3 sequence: CASSLGLGQYAYEQYF. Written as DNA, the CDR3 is TGCGCCAGCAGCTTGGGTTTGGGACAGTACGCCTACGAGCAGTACTTC. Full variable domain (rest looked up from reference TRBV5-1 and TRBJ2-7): KAGVTQTPRYLIKTRGQQVTLSCSPISGHRSVSWYQQTPGQGLQFLFEYFSETQRNKGNFPGRFSGRQFSNSRSEMNVSTLELGDSALYLCASSLGLGQYAYEQYFGPGTRLTVT.

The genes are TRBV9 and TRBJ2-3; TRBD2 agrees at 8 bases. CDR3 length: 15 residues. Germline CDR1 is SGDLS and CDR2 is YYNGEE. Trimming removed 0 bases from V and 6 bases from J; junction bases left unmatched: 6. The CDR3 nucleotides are TGTGCCAGCAGCGTAGAGAGCGGGAGTAGTGATACGCAGTATTTT. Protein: CASSVESGSSDTQYF.

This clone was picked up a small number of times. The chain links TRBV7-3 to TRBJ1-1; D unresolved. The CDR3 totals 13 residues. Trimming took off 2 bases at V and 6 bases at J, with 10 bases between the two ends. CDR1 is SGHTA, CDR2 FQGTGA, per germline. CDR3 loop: CASSLYAGSEAFF. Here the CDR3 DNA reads TGTGCCAGCAGCTTATACGCGGGATCTGAAGCTTTCTTT.

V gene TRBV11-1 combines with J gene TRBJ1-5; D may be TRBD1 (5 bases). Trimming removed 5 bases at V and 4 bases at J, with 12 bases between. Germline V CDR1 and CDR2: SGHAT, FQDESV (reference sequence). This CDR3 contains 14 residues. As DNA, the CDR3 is TGTGCCAGCAGCGCCGACAGTGTAAATCAGCCCCAGCATTTT. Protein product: CASSADSVNQPQHF. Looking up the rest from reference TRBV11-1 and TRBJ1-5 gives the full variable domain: EAEVAQSPRYKITEKSQAVAFWCDPISGHATLYWYRQILGQGPELLVQFQDESVVDDSQLPKDRFSAERLKGVDSTLKIQPAELGDSAMYLCASSADSVNQPQHFGDGTRLSIL.

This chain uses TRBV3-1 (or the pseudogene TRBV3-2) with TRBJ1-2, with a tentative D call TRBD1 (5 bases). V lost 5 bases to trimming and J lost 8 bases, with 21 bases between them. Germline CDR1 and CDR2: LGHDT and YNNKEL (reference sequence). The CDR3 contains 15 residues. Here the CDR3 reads CASSTRETVLTGYTF. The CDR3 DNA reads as TGTGCCAGCAGCACTCGGGAGACAGTATTAACGGGCTACACCTTC.

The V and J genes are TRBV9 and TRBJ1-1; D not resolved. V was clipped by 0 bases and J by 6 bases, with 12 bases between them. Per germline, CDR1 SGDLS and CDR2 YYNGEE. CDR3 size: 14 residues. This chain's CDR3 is CASSVDPDEAEAFF. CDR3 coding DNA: TGTGCCAGCAGCGTAGACCCCGACGAGGCTGAAGCTTTCTTT.

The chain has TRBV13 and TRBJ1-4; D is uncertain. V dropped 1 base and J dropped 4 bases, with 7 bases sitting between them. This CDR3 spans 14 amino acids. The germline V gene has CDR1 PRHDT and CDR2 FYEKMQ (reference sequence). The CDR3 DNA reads TGTGCCAGCAGCTTAGCAGGCTTTAATGAAAAACTGTTTTTT. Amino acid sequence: CASSLAGFNEKLFF.

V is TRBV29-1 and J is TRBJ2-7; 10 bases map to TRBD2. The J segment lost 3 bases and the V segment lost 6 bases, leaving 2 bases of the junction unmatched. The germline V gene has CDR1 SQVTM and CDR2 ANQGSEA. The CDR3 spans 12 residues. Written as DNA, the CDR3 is TGCAGCGTCACTAGCGGGATCTACGAGCAGTACTTC. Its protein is CSVTSGIYEQYF.

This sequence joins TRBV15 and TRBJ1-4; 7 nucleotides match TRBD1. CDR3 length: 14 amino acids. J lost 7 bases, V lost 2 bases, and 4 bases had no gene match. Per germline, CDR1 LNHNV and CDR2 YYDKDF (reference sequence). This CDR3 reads CATSRTTGVEKLFF. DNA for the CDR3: TGTGCCACCAGCAGAACTACAGGGGTTGAAAAACTGTTTTTT.

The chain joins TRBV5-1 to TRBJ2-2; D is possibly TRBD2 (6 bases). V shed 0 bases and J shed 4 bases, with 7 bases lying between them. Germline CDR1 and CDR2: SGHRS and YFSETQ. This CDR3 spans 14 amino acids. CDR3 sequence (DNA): TGCGCCAGCAGCTTGGCTAGCGTCACCGGGGAGCTGTTTTTT. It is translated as CASSLASVTGELFF.

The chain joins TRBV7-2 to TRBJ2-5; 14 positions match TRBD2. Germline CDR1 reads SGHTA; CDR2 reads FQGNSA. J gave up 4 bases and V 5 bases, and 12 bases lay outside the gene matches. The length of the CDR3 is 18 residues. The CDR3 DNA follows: TGTGCCAGCAGCGCTCGACTAGCGGGAGGGCCTATAATAGAGACCCAGTACTTC. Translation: CASSARLAGGPIIETQYF.

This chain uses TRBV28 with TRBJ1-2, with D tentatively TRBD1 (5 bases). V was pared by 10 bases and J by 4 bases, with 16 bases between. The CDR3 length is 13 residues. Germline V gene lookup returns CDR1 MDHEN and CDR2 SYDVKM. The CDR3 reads CATQNGGIYGYTF. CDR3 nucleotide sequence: TGTGCCACCCAGAACGGGGGGATCTATGGCTACACCTTC.

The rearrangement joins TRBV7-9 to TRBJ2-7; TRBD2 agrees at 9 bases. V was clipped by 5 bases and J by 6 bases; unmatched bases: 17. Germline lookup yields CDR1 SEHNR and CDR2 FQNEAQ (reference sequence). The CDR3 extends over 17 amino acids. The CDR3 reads CASSLGWVAGGPSEQYF. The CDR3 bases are TGTGCCAGCAGCCTCGGCTGGGTTGCGGGAGGGCCGAGCGAGCAGTACTTC.

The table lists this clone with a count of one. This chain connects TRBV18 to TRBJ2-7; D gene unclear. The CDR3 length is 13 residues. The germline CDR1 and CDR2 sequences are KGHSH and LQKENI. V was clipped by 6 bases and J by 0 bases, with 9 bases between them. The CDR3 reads CASSLRSSYEQYF. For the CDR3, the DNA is TGTGCCAGCTCCCTACGTTCCTCCTACGAGCAGTACTTC.

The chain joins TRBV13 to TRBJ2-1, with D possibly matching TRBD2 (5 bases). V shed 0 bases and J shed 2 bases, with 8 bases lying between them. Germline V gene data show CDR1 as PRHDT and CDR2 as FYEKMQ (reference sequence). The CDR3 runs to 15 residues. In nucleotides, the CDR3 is TGTGCCAGCAGCTTAGGCCGGACTGCCTACAATGAGCAGTTCTTC. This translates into CASSLGRTAYNEQFF.